This section outlines one TCR beta chain sequence together with its context. CDR1 is LNHDA, CDR2 SQIVND, per germline (reference sequence). This CDR3 comprises 15 residues. V lost 7 bases and J lost 0, with 15 bases in between. The data are from a study of control samples from healthy donors and cancer patients. Sequenced by immunoSEQ multiplex PCR; TCRdb stores in-frame clones only, minus some. The sample shows 350,000 to 450,000 clones, 90% of them seen only once. Sequences were obtained from PBMCs. The sequence was collected from a man aged 35-49 years with head and neck cancer. The chain links TRBV19 to TRBJ1-2; D possibly corresponds to TRBD1 (6 bases). The CDR3 reads CASTPEGQPNYGYTF. The CDR3, as DNA: TGTGCCAGTACTCCTGAAGGACAGCCTAACTATGGCTACACCTTC.